A selection of T cell receptor beta chains follows, all from one sample in a study of shared clonotypes between healthy human individuals. The method was immunoSEQ multiplex PCR; TCRdb's version includes in-frame clones alone and lacks a portion of them. Here the sample spans some 1.5 million clones, nearly 99% being singletons. Source material: naive CD4+ T cells sorted from blood. The source is a man aged 25-40 years in good health. Each CDR3 is given with its conserved first and last residue.

J gene: TRBJ2-7; V gene: TRBV6-6; CDR3 protein: CASRDRIYEQYF
J gene: TRBJ2-2; V gene: TRBV29-1; CDR3 protein: CSAGTGSDTGELFF
J gene: TRBJ2-5; V gene: TRBV11-3; CDR3 protein: CASSSRTGKETQYF
J gene: TRBJ2-5; V gene: TRBV5-1; CDR3 protein: CASSLSPFQETQYF
J gene: TRBJ1-2; V gene: TRBV5-4; CDR3 protein: CAIHGRKQGAYGYTF
J gene: TRBJ1-2; V gene: TRBV7-9; CDR3 protein: CASSFMDRSKDGYTF
J gene: TRBJ2-1; V gene: TRBV4-1; CDR3 protein: CASRASGTGVYEQFF
J gene: TRBJ2-6; V gene: TRBV28; CDR3 protein: CASSPSLAGANVLTF
J gene: TRBJ2-7; V gene: TRBV27; CDR3 protein: CASSELAVPYEQYF
J gene: TRBJ1-2; V gene: TRBV19; CDR3 protein: CASSTSLQGSYGYTF
J gene: TRBJ2-1; V gene: TRBV14; CDR3 protein: CASSQELPGLGNEQFF
J gene: TRBJ2-7; V gene: TRBV7-9; CDR3 protein: CATSLKFTLQDRGLYEQYF
J gene: TRBJ1-4; V gene: TRBV19; CDR3 protein: CASSPAGGGGEKLFF